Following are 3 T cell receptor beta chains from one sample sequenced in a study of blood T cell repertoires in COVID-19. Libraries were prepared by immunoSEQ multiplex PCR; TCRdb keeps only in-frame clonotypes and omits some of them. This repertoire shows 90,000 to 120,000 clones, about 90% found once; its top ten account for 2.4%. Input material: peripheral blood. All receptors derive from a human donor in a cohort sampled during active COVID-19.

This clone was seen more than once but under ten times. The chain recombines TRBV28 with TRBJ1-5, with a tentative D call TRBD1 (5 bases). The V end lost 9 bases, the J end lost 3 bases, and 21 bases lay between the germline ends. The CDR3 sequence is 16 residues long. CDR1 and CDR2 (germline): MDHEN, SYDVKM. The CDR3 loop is CASWDGGVLFNQPQHF. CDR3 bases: TGTGCCAGTTGGGATGGAGGGGTCCTCTTCAATCAGCCCCAGCATTTT. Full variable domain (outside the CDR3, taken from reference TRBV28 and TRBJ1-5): DVKVTQSSRYLVKRTGEKVFLECVQDMDHENMFWYRQDPGLGLRLIYFSYDVKMKEKGDIPEGYSVSREKKERFSLILESASTNQTSMYLCASWDGGVLFNQPQHFGDGTRLSIL.

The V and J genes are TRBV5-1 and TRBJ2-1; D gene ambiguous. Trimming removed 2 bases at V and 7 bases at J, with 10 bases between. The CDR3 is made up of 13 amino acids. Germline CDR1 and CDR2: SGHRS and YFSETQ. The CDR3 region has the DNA TGCGCCAGCAGCTTCCGCGGAAGAAATGAGCAGTTCTTC. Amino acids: CASSFRGRNEQFF.

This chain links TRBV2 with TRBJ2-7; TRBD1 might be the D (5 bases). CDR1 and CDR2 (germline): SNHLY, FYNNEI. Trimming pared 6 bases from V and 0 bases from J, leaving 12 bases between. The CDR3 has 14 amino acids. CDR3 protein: CASRTDMYSYEQYF. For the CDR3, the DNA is TGTGCCAGCAGAACGGACATGTACTCCTACGAGCAGTACTTC.